The following is a T cell receptor (beta chain) sequence with its context. The source of the sample is a study of T cells in Graves' hyperthyroidism and ophthalmopathy. The CDR3 is 17 amino acids. The V segment lost 5 bases and the J segment 5 bases; nucleotides outside the gene matches: 7. Germline CDR1 and CDR2: SEHNR and FQNEAQ (reference sequence). Template material for amplifying TCR beta CDR3 regions consisted of RNA transcripts. The TCR CDR3 first-round RT-PCR relied on the HTBI primer set. TCRdb passed the multiplex PCR reads through MiXCR, listing each CDR3 protein once. The table shows around 540,000 distinct CDR3 sequences, with roughly 16% occurring only once.

The receptor was derived from a woman aged 30 to 39 with Graves' ophthalmopathy. The J gene is TRBJ2-2, the V gene TRBV7-9; TRBD2 matches 14 bases. The sequenced material came from blood. The DNA for the CDR3 is TGTGCCAGCAGCCGGGGACTAGCGGGGGCGAGGACCGGGGAGCTGTTTTTT. Amino acid sequence: CASSRGLAGARTGELFF.